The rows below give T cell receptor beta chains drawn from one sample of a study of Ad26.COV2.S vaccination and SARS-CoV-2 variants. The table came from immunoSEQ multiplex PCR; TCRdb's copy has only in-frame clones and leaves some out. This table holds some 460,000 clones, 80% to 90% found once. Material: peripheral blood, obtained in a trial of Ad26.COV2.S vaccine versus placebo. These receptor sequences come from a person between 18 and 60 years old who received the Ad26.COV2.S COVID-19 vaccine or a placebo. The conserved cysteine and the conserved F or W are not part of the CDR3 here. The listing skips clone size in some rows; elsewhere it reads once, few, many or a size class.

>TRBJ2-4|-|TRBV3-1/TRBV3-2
ASSQPTGAIQY
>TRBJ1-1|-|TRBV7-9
ASFGTGRRTEAF
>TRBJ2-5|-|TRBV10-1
ASSESLVQETQY
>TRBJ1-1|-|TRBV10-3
AIRSAPSKGNTEAF
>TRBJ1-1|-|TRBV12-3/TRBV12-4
ASSTLRGTEAF
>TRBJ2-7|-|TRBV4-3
ASSQDWANSYEQY
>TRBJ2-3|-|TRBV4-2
ASRSDGTSGTHYAQY
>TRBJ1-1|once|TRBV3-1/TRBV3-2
ASSHSAGIGTEAF
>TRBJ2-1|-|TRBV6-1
ASSLTSGSRNEQF
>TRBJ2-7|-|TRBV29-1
SKNRDSEQY
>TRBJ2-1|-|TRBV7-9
ASSFRGGGRNEQF
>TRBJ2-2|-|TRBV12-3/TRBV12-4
ASSRSSRELF
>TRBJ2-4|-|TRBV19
ASRPTQGAKNIQY
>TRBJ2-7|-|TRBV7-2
ASSLRGAPYEQY
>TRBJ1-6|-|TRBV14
ASGVGTPSSPLH
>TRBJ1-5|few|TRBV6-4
ASSPDGSNQPQH
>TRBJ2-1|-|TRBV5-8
ASSLDRGEYNEQF
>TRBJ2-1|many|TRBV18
ASSPTGFYNEQF
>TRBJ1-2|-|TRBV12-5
ASGPPGGGYT
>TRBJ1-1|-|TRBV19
ASSTTSRTEAF
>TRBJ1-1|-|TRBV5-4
ASSSVAEAF
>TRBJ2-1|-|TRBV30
AWGAGWEQF
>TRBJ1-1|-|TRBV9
ASSVGGSSNTEAF
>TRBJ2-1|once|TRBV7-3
ASSSRLAGEQF